The clone carrying this T cell receptor (beta chain) was counted between two and nine times. These data originate in a study of T cells in Graves' hyperthyroidism and ophthalmopathy. Study context: Before treatment of any kind, peripheral blood was taken at initial diagnosis.

RNA transcripts yielded amplified TCR beta CDR3 regions. An initial round of RT-PCR targeting the TCR CDR3 relied on the HTBI primer set. Using its own MiXCR run on the multiplex PCR reads, TCRdb lists one record per CDR3 protein. This sample yields over 550,000 distinct CDR3 sequences, of which 16% are seen a single time; about 18% belongs to the top ten. Each patient was aged 18 to 65 and had newly diagnosed hyperthyroidism of under 2 months' duration. Each diagnosis drew on symptoms, thyroxine, TRAb, thyroid ultrasound and orbital computed tomography findings. The CDR3 spans 17 residues. CDR1 SEHNR and CDR2 FQNEAQ come from the germline V gene (reference sequence). Trimming pared 0 bases from V and 0 bases from J, leaving 15 bases between.

The gene calls are TRBV7-9 and TRBJ2-7; maybe TRBD2 (6 bases). This TCR came from a woman under 30 with Graves' hyperthyroidism. The sequencing sample was made of blood. The chain's CDR3 is CASSLALSGGDSYEQYF. The CDR3 bases are TGTGCCAGCAGCTTAGCGCTTAGTGGAGGGGACTCCTACGAGCAGTACTTC.